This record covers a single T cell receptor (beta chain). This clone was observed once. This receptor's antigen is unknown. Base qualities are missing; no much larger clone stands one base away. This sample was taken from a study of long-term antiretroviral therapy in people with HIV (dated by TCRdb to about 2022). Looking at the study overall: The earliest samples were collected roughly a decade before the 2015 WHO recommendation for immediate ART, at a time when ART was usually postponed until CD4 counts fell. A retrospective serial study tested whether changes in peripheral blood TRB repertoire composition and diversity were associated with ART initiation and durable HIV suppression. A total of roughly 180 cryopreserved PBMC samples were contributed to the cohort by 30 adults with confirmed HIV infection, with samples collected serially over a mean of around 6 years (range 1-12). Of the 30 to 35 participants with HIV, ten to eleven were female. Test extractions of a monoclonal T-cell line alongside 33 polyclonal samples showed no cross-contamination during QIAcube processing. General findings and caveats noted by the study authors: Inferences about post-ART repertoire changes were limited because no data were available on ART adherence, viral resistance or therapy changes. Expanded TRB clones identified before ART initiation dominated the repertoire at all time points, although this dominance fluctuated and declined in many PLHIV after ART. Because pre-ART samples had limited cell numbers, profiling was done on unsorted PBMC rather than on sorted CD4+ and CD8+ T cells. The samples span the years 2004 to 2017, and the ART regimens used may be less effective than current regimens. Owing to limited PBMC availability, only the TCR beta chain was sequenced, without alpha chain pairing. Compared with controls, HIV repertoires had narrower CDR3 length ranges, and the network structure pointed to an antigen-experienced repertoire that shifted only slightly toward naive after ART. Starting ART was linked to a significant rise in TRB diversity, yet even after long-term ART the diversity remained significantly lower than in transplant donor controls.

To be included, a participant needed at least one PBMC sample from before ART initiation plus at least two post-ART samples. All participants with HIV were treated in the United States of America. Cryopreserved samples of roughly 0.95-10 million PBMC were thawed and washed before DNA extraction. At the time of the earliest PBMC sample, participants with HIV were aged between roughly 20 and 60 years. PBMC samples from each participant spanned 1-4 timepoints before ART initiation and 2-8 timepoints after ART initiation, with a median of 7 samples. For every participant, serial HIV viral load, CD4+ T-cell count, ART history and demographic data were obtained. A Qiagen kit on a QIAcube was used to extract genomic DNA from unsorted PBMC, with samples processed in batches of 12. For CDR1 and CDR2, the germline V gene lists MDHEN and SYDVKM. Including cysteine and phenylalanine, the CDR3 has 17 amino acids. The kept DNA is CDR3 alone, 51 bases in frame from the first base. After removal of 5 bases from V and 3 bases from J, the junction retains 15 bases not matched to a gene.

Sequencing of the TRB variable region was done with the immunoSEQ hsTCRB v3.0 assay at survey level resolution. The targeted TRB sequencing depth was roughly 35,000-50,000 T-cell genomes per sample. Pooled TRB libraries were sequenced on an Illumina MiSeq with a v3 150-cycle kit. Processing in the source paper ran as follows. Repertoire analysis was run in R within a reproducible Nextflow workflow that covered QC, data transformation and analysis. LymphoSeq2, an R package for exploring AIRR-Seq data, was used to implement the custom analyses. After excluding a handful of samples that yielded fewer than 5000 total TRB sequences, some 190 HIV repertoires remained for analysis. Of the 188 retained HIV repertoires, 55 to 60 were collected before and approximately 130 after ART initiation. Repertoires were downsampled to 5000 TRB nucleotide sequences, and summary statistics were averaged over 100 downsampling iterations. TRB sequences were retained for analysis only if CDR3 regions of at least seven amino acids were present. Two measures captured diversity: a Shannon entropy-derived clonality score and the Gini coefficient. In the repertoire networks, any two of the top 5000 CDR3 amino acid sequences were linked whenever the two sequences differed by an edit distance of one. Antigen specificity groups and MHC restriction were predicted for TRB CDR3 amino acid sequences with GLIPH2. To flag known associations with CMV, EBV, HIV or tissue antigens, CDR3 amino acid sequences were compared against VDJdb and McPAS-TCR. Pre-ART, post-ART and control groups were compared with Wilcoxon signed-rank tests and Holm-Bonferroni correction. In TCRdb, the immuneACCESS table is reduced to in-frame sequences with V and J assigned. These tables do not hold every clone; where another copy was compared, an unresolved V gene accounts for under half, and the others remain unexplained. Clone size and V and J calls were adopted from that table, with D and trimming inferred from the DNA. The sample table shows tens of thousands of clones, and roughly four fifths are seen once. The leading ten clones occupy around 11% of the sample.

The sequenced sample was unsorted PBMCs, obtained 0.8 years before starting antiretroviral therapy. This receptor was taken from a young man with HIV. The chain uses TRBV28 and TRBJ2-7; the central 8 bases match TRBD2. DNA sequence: TGTGCCAGCAGTCTCTCCACCCCGGGAGGGATTCACTACGAGCAGTACTTC. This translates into CASSLSTPGGIHYEQYF.